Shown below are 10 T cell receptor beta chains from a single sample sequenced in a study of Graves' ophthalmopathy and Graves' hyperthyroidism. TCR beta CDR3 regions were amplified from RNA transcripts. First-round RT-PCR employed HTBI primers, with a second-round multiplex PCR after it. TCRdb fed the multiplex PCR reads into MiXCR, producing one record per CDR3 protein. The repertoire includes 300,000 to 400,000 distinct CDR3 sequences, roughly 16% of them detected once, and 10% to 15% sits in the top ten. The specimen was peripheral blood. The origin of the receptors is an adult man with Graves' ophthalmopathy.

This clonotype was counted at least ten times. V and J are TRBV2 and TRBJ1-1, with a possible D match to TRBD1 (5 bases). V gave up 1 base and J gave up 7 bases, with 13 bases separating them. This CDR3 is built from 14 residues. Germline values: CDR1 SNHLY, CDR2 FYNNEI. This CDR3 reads CASSEGGTRGEAFF. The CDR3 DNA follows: TGTGCCAGCAGTGAAGGGGGGACCCGAGGTGAAGCTTTCTTT. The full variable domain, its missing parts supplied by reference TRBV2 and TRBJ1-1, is EPEVTQTPSHQVTQMGQEVILRCVPISNHLYFYWYRQILGQKVEFLVSFYNNEISEKSEIFDDQFSVERPDGSNFTLKIRSTKLEDSAMYFCASSEGGTRGEAFFGQGTRLTVV.

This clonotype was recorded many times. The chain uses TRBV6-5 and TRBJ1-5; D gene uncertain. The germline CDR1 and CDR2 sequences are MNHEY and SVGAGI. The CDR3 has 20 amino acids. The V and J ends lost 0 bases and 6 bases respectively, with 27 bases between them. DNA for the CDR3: TGTGCCAGCAGTTACTCAGATGGGATGGAGCGACGCGTGATCAGTCAGCCCCAGCATTTT. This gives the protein CASSYSDGMERRVISQPQHF.

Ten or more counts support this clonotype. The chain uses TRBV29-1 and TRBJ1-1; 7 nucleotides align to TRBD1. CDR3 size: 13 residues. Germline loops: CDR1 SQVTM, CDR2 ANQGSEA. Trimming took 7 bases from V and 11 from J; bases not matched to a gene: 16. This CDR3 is CSATSQTGSIAFF. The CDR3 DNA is TGCAGCGCCACCTCACAGACAGGGTCAATTGCTTTCTTT.

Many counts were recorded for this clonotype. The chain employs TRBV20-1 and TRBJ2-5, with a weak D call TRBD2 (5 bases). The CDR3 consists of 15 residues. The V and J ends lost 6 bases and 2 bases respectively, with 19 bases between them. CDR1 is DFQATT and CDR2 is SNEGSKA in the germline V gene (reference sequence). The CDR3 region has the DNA TGCAGTGCCCTATACCCCCGGGGTTCACAAGAGACCCAGTACTTC. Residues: CSALYPRGSQETQYF.

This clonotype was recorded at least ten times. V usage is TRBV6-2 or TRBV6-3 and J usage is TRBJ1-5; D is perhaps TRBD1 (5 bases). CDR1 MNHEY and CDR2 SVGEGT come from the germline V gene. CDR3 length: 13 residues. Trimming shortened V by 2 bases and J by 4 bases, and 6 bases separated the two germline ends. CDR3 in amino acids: CASSYPGNQPQHF. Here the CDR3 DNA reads TGTGCCAGCAGTTACCCAGGGAATCAGCCCCAGCATTTT.

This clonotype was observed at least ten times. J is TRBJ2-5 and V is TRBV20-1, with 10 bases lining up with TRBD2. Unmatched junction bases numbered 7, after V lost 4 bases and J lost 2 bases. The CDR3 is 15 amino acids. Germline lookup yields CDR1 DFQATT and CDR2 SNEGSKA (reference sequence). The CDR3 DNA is TGCAGTGCTACAACTGGACTAGCGGTACAAGAGACCCAGTACTTC. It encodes CSATTGLAVQETQYF.

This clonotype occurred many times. CDR3 coding DNA: TGTGCCAGCTCACAGGAATGGGGCTGGACTGAAGCTTTCTTT. Translated, it gives CASSQEWGWTEAFF. V is TRBV18 and J is TRBJ1-1; tentatively, D is TRBD1 (5 bases). With 4 bases removed from V and 5 bases from J, the gap between germline ends came to 14 bases. This CDR3 contains 14 residues. The germline gives CDR1 KGHSH, CDR2 LQKENI.

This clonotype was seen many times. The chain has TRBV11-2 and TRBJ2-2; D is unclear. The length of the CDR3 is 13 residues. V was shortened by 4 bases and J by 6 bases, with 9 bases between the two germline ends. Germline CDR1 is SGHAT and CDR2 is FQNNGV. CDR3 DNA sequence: TGTGCCAGCAGCTCGGACCCTGCCGGGGAGCTGTTTTTT. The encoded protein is CASSSDPAGELFF.

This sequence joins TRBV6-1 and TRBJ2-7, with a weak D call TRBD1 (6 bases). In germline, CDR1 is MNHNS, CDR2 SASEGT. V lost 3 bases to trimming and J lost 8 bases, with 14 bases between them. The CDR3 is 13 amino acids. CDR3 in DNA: TGTGCCAGCAGTGATTCACAGGGCCTCCAGCAGTACTTC. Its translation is CASSDSQGLQQYF.

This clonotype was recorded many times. The CDR3 spells CASSYADRGSQETQYF. As DNA, the CDR3 is TGTGCCAGCAGCTACGCGGACAGGGGATCCCAAGAGACCCAGTACTTC. The chain carries TRBV11-1 and TRBJ2-5, with 9 bases lining up with TRBD1. With V trimmed by 4 bases and J by 1 base, 7 bases remained unmatched. In germline, CDR1 is SGHAT, CDR2 FQDESV (reference sequence). The CDR3 contains 16 residues.